This T cell receptor beta chain is from a study of T cells in Graves' hyperthyroidism and ophthalmopathy. The TCR beta CDR3 regions underwent amplification using RNA transcripts as the source. HTBI primers were the set used in a first-round RT-PCR of the TCR CDR3. TCRdb re-called the multiplex PCR reads with MiXCR, one entry per CDR3 protein. The data contain hundreds of thousands of distinct CDR3 sequences, roughly 15% of them singletons. The CDR3 has 13 residues. Germline loops: CDR1 SQVTM, CDR2 ANQGSEA. The V end was cut by 6 bases, the J end by 0 bases, with 11 bases between. Patients having uncontrolled infection, another autoimmune disease, pregnancy or lactation were not included. In this sample, this clonotype turned up many times.

The sequence came from a woman under 30 with Graves' hyperthyroidism. This sequence joins TRBV29-1 and TRBJ1-2; D is possibly TRBD1 (6 bases). Sequencing used blood. In nucleotides, the CDR3 is TGCAGCGTCGATGGGACACCTAACTATGGCTACACCTTC. This encodes CSVDGTPNYGYTF.